The clone carrying this TCR beta chain was found many times. The data were obtained in a study of regulatory T cells in long-lasting Graves disease. V shed 6 bases and J shed 6 bases, with 12 bases lying between them. The CDR3 runs to 13 residues. The authors built TCR beta libraries using iRepertoire HTBI primers and Arm-PCR of CDR3 regions. TCRdb re-derived calls from the multiplex PCR reads in MiXCR, one entry per CDR3 protein. The table has approximately 300,000 distinct CDR3 sequences, approximately 20% seen once. Documented time point: newly diagnosed GD, antithyroid drugs for less than 3 months. PBMCs provided the RNA from which the TCR library was made. Patient provenance is recorded as an endocrinology department in Xi'an, China. A volume of approximately 9 milliliters of peripheral blood was collected in EDTA tubes.

The starting material was peripheral blood mononuclear cells (PBMCs), obtained at new diagnosis, from a patient treated with antithyroid drugs. This sequence joins TRBV12-3 or TRBV12-4 and TRBJ2-1; D tentatively reads TRBD1 or TRBD2 (5 bases each). The TCR originated in a female donor with Graves disease. CDR3 DNA: TGTGCCAGCAGCCCGTTTGGGGGCAATGAGCAGTTCTTC. This gives the protein CASSPFGGNEQFF.